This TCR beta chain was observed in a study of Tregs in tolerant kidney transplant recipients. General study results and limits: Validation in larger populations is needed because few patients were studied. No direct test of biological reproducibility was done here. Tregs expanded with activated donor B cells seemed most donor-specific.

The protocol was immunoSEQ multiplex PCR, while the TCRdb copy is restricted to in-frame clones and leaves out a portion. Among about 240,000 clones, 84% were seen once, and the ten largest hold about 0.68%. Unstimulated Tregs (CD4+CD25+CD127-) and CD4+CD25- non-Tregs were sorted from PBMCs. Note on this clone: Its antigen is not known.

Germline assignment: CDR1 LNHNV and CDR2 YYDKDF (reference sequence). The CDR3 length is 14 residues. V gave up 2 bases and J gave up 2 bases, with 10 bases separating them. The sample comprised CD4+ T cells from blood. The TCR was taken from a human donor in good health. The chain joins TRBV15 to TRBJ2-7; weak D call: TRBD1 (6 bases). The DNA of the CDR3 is TGTGCCACCAGCAGAACAGGGTTTCCCTACGAGCAGTACTTC. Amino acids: CATSRTGFPYEQYF.